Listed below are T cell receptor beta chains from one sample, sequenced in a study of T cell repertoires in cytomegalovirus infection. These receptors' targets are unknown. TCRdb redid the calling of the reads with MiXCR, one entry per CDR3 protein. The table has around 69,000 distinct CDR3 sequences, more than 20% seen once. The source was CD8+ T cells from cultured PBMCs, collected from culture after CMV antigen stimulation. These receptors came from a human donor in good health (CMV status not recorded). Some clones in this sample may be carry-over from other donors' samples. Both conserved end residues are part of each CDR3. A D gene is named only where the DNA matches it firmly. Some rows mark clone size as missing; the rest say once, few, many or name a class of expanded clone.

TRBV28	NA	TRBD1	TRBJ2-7	CASFSLRTGGYEQYF	TGTGCCAGCTTCAGTTTGCGTACAGGGGGCTACGAGCAGTACTTC
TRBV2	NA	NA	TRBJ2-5	CANVFRGGTQYF	TGTGCCAACGTTTTTCGTGGCGGGACCCAGTACTTC
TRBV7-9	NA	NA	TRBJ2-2	CASSFIRENTGELFF	TGTGCCAGCAGCTTCATAAGAGAGAACACCGGGGAGCTGTTTTTT
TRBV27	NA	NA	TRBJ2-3	CASTQGVYTDTQYF	TGTGCCAGCACCCAAGGGGTATACACAGATACGCAGTATTTT
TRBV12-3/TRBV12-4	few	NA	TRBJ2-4	CASSLGLDPNIQYF	TGTGCCAGCAGCCTAGGTTTGGACCCAAACATTCAGTACTTC
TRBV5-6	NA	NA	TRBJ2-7	CASSYGTTYYEQYF	TGTGCCAGCAGCTACGGGACAACGTATTACGAGCAGTACTTC
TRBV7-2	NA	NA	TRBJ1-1	CASSLDEAGYLSAFF	TGTGCCAGCAGCTTAGACGAGGCCGGCTACCTTTCGGCTTTCTTT
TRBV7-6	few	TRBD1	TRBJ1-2	CASSEDTGGIGYGYTF	TGTGCCAGCAGCGAAGACACAGGGGGCATCGGCTATGGCTACACCTTC
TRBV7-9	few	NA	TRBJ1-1	CASRSGHPNTEAFF	TGTGCCAGCAGATCAGGACACCCAAACACTGAAGCTTTCTTT
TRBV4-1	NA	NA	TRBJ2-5	CASSQVTKETQYF	TGCGCCAGCAGCCAAGTCACGAAAGAGACCCAGTACTTC
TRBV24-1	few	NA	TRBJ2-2	CATSDGSNTGELFF	TGTGCCACCAGTGACGGCAGCAACACCGGGGAGCTGTTTTTT
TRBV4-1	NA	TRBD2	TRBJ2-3	CASSQRSSGGSTDTQYF	TGCGCCAGCAGCCAACGGTCTAGCGGGGGGAGCACAGATACGCAGTATTTT
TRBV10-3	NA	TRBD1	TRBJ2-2	CAIGTGAGELFF	TGTGCCATCGGGACAGGGGCCGGGGAGCTGTTTTTT
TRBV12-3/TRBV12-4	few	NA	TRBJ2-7	CASSPGGTGLYEQYF	TGTGCCAGCAGCCCCGGGGGGACAGGACTTTACGAGCAGTACTTC
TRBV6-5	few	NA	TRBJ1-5	CASSPFAGRNQPQHF	TGTGCCAGCAGTCCCTTTGCAGGGAGAAATCAGCCCCAGCATTTT
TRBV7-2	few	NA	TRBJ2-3	CASWGPTGTDTQYF	TGTGCCAGCTGGGGGCCTACTGGCACAGATACGCAGTATTTT
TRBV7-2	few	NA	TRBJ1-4	CASSPDGGTNEKLFF	TGTGCCAGCAGCCCAGACGGGGGAACTAATGAAAAACTGTTTTTT
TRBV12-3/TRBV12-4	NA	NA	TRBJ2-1	CASSLYDGRHNEQFF	TGTGCCAGCAGTTTGTACGATGGCAGGCACAATGAGCAGTTCTTC
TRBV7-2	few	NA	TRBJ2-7	CASSFWPAGPSSYEQYF	TGTGCCAGCAGCTTTTGGCCGGCAGGGCCAAGCTCCTACGAGCAGTACTTC
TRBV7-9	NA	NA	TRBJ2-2	CASSLAGGELFF	TGTGCCAGCAGCTTAGCGGGCGGGGAGCTGTTTTTT
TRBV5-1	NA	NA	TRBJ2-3	CASSYGGWGAGDTQYF	TGCGCCAGCAGCTACGGCGGTTGGGGGGCCGGGGATACGCAGTATTTT
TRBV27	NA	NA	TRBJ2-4	CASSLSNSGKNIQYF	TGTGCCAGCAGTTTATCGAATTCAGGCAAAAACATTCAGTACTTC
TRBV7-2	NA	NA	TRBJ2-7	CASNLKMGNEQYF	TGTGCCAGCAACCTGAAAATGGGGAACGAGCAGTACTTC
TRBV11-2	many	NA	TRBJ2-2	CASSRRGNTGELFF	TGTGCCAGCAGTCGACGGGGTAACACCGGGGAGCTGTTTTTT
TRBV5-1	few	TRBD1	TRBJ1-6	CASSSGQDNSPLHF	TGCGCCAGCAGCTCGGGACAGGATAATTCACCCCTCCACTTT
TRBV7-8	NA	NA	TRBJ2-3	CASSYHQGPSDTQYF	TGTGCCAGCAGCTATCATCAGGGGCCCTCAGATACGCAGTATTTT
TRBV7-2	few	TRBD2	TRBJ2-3	CASSLGLAGRADTQYF	TGTGCCAGCAGCTTGGGACTAGCGGGTCGCGCAGATACGCAGTATTTT
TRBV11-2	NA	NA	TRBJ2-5	CASSPQGPQETQYF	TGTGCCAGCTCCCCTCAAGGGCCTCAAGAGACCCAGTACTTC
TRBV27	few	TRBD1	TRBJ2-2	CASSFPGQGTGELFF	TGTGCCAGCAGTTTTCCGGGACAGGGGACCGGGGAGCTGTTTTTT
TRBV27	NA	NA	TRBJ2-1	CASSFLDTGSYNEQFF	TGTGCCAGCAGTTTTTTGGACACAGGTTCATACAATGAGCAGTTCTTC
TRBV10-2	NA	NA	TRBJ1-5	CASSDNRVANQPQHF	TGCGCCAGCAGTGACAACAGGGTAGCCAATCAGCCCCAGCATTTT
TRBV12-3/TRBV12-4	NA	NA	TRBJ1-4	CASQPSGGAAEKLFF	TGTGCCAGCCAACCATCGGGAGGGGCGGCCGAAAAACTGTTTTTT
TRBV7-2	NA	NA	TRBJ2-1	CASRRSGQSSYNEQFF	TGTGCCAGCAGAAGATCCGGACAGAGCTCCTACAATGAACAGTTCTTC
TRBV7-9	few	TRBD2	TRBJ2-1	CASSLAGGNKYNEQFF	TGTGCCAGCAGCTTAGCGGGGGGGAACAAGTACAATGAGCAGTTCTTC
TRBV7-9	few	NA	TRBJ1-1	CASSLSRPEAFF	TGTGCCAGCAGCTTGTCCCGCCCTGAAGCTTTCTTT
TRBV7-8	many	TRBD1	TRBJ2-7	CASSLALGQGSYEQYF	TGTGCCAGCAGCTTAGCGCTAGGACAGGGATCCTACGAGCAGTACTTC
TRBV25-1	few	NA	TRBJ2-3	CASSELNSPSTDTQYF	TGTGCCAGCAGTGAATTGAACAGTCCTAGCACAGATACGCAGTATTTT
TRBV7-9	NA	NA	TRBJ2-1	CASSFNPEQFF	TGTGCCAGCAGCTTTAACCCGGAGCAGTTCTTC
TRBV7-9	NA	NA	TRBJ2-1	CASITLEGGVRNEQFF	TGTGCCAGCATCACTTTGGAGGGGGGTGTGAGGAATGAGCAGTTCTTC
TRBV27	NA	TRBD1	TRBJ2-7	CASKGQGASEQYF	TGTGCCAGCAAGGGACAGGGGGCGAGCGAGCAGTACTTC
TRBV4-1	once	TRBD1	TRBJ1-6	CASSQGTGYSPLHF	TGCGCCAGCAGCCAAGGGACAGGGTATTCACCCCTCCACTTT
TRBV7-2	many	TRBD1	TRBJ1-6	CASSLGTGASPLHF	TGTGCCAGCAGCTTGGGGACAGGGGCATCACCCCTCCACTTT
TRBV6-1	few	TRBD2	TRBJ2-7	CASSGTGRSYEQYF	TGTGCCAGCAGTGGTACCGGGAGGTCCTACGAGCAGTACTTC
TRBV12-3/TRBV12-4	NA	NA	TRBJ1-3	CASSFYPDIGNTIYF	TGTGCCAGCAGTTTTTACCCGGACATTGGAAACACCATATATTTT
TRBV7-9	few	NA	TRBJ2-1	CASSLAGPVRRARANEQFF	TGTGCCAGCAGCTTAGCCGGCCCGGTCCGACGAGCACGGGCGAATGAGCAGTTCTTC
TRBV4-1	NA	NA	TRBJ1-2	CASSQDAEPGAPDYGYTF	TGCGCCAGCAGCCAAGATGCTGAACCGGGAGCACCCGACTATGGCTACACCTTC
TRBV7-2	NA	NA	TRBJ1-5	CASSSEEGDNQPQHF	TGTGCCAGCAGCTCAGAAGAGGGGGACAATCAGCCCCAGCATTTT
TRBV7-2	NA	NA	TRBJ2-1	CASSLTAGSPNEQFF	TGTGCCAGCAGCTTAACGGCGGGGTCCCCTAATGAGCAGTTCTTC
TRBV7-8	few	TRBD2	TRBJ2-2	CASSFPGGAKGELFF	TGTGCCAGCAGCTTCCCCGGGGGGGCCAAGGGGGAGCTGTTTTTT
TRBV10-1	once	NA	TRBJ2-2	CASSEGPNTGELFF	TGCGCCAGCAGTGAGGGGCCTAACACCGGGGAGCTGTTTTTT
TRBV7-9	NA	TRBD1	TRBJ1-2	CASSHGAGGVWGF	TGTGCCAGCAGCCACGGAGCAGGGGGCGTCTGGGGCTTC
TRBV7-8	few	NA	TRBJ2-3	CASSFWTAGTDTQYF	TGTGCCAGCAGCTTCTGGACGGCAGGGACAGATACGCAGTATTTT
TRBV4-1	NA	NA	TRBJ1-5	CASSQDAGQGNQPQHF	TGCGCCAGCAGCCAAGACGCGGGGCAGGGCAATCAGCCCCAGCATTTT
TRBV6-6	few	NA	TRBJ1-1	CASKVSYGEAFF	TGTGCCAGCAAGGTATCCTACGGTGAAGCTTTCTTT
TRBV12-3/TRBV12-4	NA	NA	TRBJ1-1	CASSPTTGAEAFF	TGTGCCAGCAGTCCGACGACCGGCGCTGAAGCTTTCTTT
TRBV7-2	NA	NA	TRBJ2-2	CASSLERSVLPYTGELFF	TGTGCCAGCAGCTTAGAGCGCAGTGTATTGCCCTACACCGGGGAGCTGTTTTTT
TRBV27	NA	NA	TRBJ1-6	CASSLYRGGHTNSPLHF	TGTGCCAGCAGTTTATACCGGGGAGGGCATACTAATTCACCCCTCCACTTT